This paragraph reports one TCR beta chain. This receptor's antigen is unknown. The sample holds no much larger clone one base away, and base qualities are not on file. TCRbeta CDR3 regions were amplified from genomic DNA by means of the immunoSEQ Assay, a bias-controlled multiplex PCR. The study's processing was this. The number of nucleated cells in each sample was estimated from the amplification of reference gene primers within the assay. To quantify the absolute abundance of each unique TCRbeta CDR3 rearrangement, sequence reads were collapsed and filtered. Productive Simpson clonality was computed per sample as the square root of Simpson's diversity index over productive rearrangements. TCRdb re-hosts the immuneACCESS table, in-frame sequences only. Its copies lack some clones; in the studies checked, an unresolved V gene accounts for under half of them, and the cause for the rest is not known. The DNA was the basis for D and trimming; V, J and clone size are from that table. The sample table holds more than 300,000 clones, of which more than 70% were seen once. The ten top clones hold about 7.3% of the sample.

The data were obtained in a study of blood T cell repertoires in COVID-19 (dated by TCRdb to the early 2020s). Study-level background: Samples from collaborators originated in the United States, Italy and Spain and spanned both the acute and convalescent phases of COVID-19. The material from the prospective study consisted of cDNA or gDNA derived from T cells, B-cell-depleted T cells, or PBMCs. Subjects who had been exposed to COVID-19, were actively infected with it, or had recovered from it provided the deeply sampled blood TCRbeta repertoires that made up the dataset. The repertoires were made available in a free public database intended to serve as a resource for research on the immune response to SARS-CoV-2. The samples were drawn from two sources: the first 160 participants of the ongoing ImmuneRACE study, and 1,000 to 1,500 subjects contributed by 6 global collaborators. Sample metadata almost always included a de-identified subject ID, COVID-19 status, age in years and sex. Where HLA class I and class II types were available, the types were taken from metadata supplied by the sample provider, not from assay-based typing. General study outcomes and caveats: How much clinical and demographic metadata was included differed by source and by participant, and the metadata was provided uncurated.

In Seattle, one collaborating source enrolled patients while the infection was active and tracked those patients longitudinally over the course of disease. Each collaborating institution followed its own protocols to collect whole blood in K2EDTA tubes. Collaborator samples were shipped for TCRbeta analysis as frozen whole blood, isolated PBMCs, or DNA extracted from either sample type. CDR1 and CDR2 are read off the germline V gene as KGHSH and LQKENI. Measured from the cysteine to the phenylalanine, the CDR3 is 15 residues long. Solely the CDR3 DNA is kept, with 45 bases framed from the first base. V and J are trimmed by 3 bases and 5 bases, and the gene matches miss 9 bases of the junction.

The specimen was peripheral blood. This sequence was found in a woman in her 70s with COVID-19, enrolled during active disease. In this chain, TRBV18 is recombined with TRBJ2-7; the junction holds 8 bases that match TRBD1. The CDR3 sequence is CASSPASQGEDEQYF. Here is the DNA: TGTGCCAGCTCACCGGCCTCACAGGGGGAGGACGAGCAGTACTTC.